This entry lists 14 T cell receptor beta chains sequenced from one sample in a study of T cell clonality in common variable immunodeficiency. Libraries were prepared by immunoSEQ multiplex PCR; TCRdb keeps only in-frame clonotypes and omits some of them. The sample presents some 28,000 clones, none singletons. Sequenced input: peripheral blood mononuclear cells. The receptors come from a person aged 18 to 70 in good health.

This clone was counted many times. Sequencing ends 3 residues short of the CDR3 end; the germline J gene provides the rest. The genes are TRBV18 and TRBJ1-5, with D possibly being TRBD1 (5 bases). CDR1 KGHSH and CDR2 LQKENI come from the germline V gene. V was pared by 6 bases and J by 5 bases, with 14 bases between. The CDR3 loop spans 14 amino acids. The CDR3 bases that were read are TGTGCCAGCTCCCTAACCGACAGAGATCAGCCC. Its protein product is CASSLTDRDQP. In full, the CDR3 is CASSLTDRDQPQHF.

This clone occurred many times. The read gets to within 3 residues of the CDR3 end, and the germline J gene fills in the rest. The V call is TRBV20-1, the J call TRBJ2-3; 7 bases fit TRBD1. Germline V gives CDR1 DFQATT, CDR2 SNEGSKA (reference sequence). This CDR3 contains 13 residues. V shed 1 base and J 5 bases; nucleotides not matched to a gene: 3. CDR3 DNA, as far as it was read: TGCAGTGCTAGAGTTCCAGGGGGAGATACG. It is translated as CSARVPGGDT. The whole CDR3 protein reads CSARVPGGDTQYF.

This clone was detected ten times or more. The read ends 3 residues shy of where the CDR3 ends; the end is completed using the germline J gene. Other nucleotide sequences from this sample produce the same CDR3. V usage is TRBV6-4 and J usage is TRBJ2-3; 8 bases map to TRBD2. The CDR3 length is 16 residues. CDR1 MRHNA and CDR2 SNTAGT come from the germline V gene. V gave up 0 bases and J gave up 1 base; unmatched junction bases: 3. This CDR3 reads CASSDSSGGGTDTQYF. The CDR3 bases that were read are TGTGCCAGCAGTGACTCCTCCGGGGGGGGCACAGATACG.

This clone was observed many times. An end of the junction does not agree with germline; a read error may underlie this. Sequencing ends 3 residues short of the CDR3 end; the germline J gene provides the rest. J is TRBJ2-2 and V is TRBV7-7; D possibly corresponds to TRBD1 (5 bases). This CDR3 is built from 14 residues. CDR1 and CDR2 from the germline V gene are SSHAT and FNYEAQ (reference sequence). The CDR3 sequence: CASSHGQNTGELFF. CDR3 DNA, as far as it was read: TGTGCTAGCAGTCACGGACAGAACACCGGGGAG.

At least ten counts were recorded for this clone. The CDR3 goes on 3 residues after the read ends, and that part is filled in from the germline J gene. This chain links TRBV20-1 with TRBJ2-7; D possibly corresponds to TRBD2 (6 bases). CDR3 length equals 15 residues. Germline CDR1 reads DFQATT; CDR2 reads SNEGSKA (reference sequence). The V end lost 1 base, the J end lost 0 bases, and 13 bases lay between the germline ends. The CDR3 here is CSARASGGNSYEQYF. The part of the CDR3 DNA that was read is TGCAGTGCTAGAGCTTCCGGGGGAAACTCCTACGAG.

A word on this clone: The read falls 3 residues short of the CDR3 end, and the missing part is taken from the germline J gene. The chain joins TRBV2 to TRBJ1-3, with 7 positions matching TRBD1. CDR3 length: 12 amino acids. The germline V gene has CDR1 SNHLY and CDR2 FYNNEI. Trimming cost V 4 bases and J 8 bases; bases outside gene matches: 2. Partial CDR3 DNA: TGTGCCAGCAGTGTCAGGGGGGACACC. Residues: CASSVRGDT. The CDR3 in its entirety is CASSVRGDTIYF.

This clone was counted at least ten times. The covered CDR3 bases are TGCGCCAGCAGACCCGGGACAGGGTCTGGAAACACC. It translates to CASRPGTGSGNT. The complete CDR3 protein is CASRPGTGSGNTIYF. J is TRBJ1-3 and V is TRBV5-1, with TRBD1 identical over 9 bases. The CDR3 extends 3 residues past the end of the read, so its final part is completed from the germline J gene. CDR1 and CDR2 (germline): SGHRS, YFSETQ. This CDR3 contains 15 residues. The V segment lost 5 bases and the J segment 1 base; nucleotides outside the gene matches: 4.

This clone was found many times. The missing CDR3 end, 3 residues past where the read stops, is filled in from the germline J gene. The rearrangement uses TRBV2 and TRBJ2-5; D is unclear. The ends were cut back, 1 base at V and 5 bases at J, with 5 bases in the middle. In germline, CDR1 is SNHLY, CDR2 FYNNEI. This CDR3 has 12 residues. CDR3 DNA (partial): TGTGCCAGCAGTGAAGTCCCGGAGACC. Translating it yields CASSEVPET. The CDR3 in its entirety is CASSEVPETQYF.

On this clone itself: The CDR3 end is not reached by the read, which stops 3 residues before it; the germline J gene fills it in. The gene calls are TRBV2 and TRBJ2-3; 9 bases line up with TRBD1. The CDR3 extends over 14 amino acids. Germline CDR1 is SNHLY and CDR2 is FYNNEI. The sequenced CDR3 bases are TGTGCCAGCAGCGATGACAGGGGGGCTCAGCCG. This encodes CASSDDRGAQP. The whole CDR3 protein is CASSDDRGAQPQYF.

This clone was found many times. Its ends do not fully match the called genes, so a read error is possible. The observed sequence ends 3 residues before the CDR3 terminus, with the missing tail filled in from the germline J gene. The rearrangement links TRBV4-2 to TRBJ2-3; D is unresolved. Looked up from germline, CDR1 is LGHNA and CDR2 is YNFKEQ. This CDR3 has 17 residues. The CDR3 loop is CASSQDPVPTPADTQYF. The sequenced part of the CDR3 DNA is TGCGCCAGCAGCCAAGATCCGGTCCCCACCCCCGCGGATACG.

There are many counts of this clone. The CDR3 extends 3 residues past the end of the read, so its final part is completed from the germline J gene. The rearrangement links TRBV5-4 to TRBJ2-7; the D gene is possibly TRBD2 (7 bases). Germline V gene sequence: CDR1 SGHNT, CDR2 YYREEE (reference sequence). Trimming left V 2 bases short and J 4 bases short, with 13 bases between. The CDR3 extends over 14 amino acids. The CDR3 protein is CASSFWGGAYEQYF. The CDR3 DNA, read in part, is TGTGCCAGCAGCTTTTGGGGGGGGGCTTACGAG.

This clone was counted many times. The observed sequence ends 3 residues before the CDR3 terminus, with the missing tail filled in from the germline J gene. This chain links TRBV7-2 with TRBJ2-1; D gene uncertain. The V gene lost 5 bases and the J gene lost 7 bases, with 18 bases spanning the gap. Germline V CDR1 and CDR2: SGHTA, FQGNSA. This CDR3 has 15 residues. The covered CDR3 bases are TGTGCCAGCAGCGGCCGGGTCCACGCTGGGAATGAG. Translation gives CASSGRVHAGNE. The whole CDR3 protein reads CASSGRVHAGNEQFF.

This clone was recorded at least ten times. The CDR3 protein is CASSEAWNTEAFF. Incomplete CDR3 DNA: TGTGCCAGCAGCGAGGCCTGGAACACTGAA. This sequence joins TRBV7-9 and TRBJ1-1; D is unclear. The DNA ends 3 residues before the CDR3 does, and the rest of the CDR3 is filled in from the germline J gene. Germline V gene lookup returns CDR1 SEHNR and CDR2 FQNEAQ (reference sequence). The CDR3 length is 13 residues. The V end was cut by 5 bases, the J end by 1 base, with 8 bases between.

In the case of this clone: The sequenced fragment ends 3 residues before the CDR3 boundary, so the rest is inferred from the germline J gene. The rearrangement uses TRBV7-9 and TRBJ1-2; TRBD1 is a possible D gene (5 bases). The ends were cut back, 0 bases at V and 7 bases at J, with 6 bases in the middle. CDR3 length: 12 residues. CDR1 and CDR2 from the germline V gene are SEHNR and FQNEAQ (reference sequence). This CDR3 reads CASSLADSGYTF. The part of the CDR3 DNA that was read is TGTGCCAGCAGCTTAGCCGACAGTGGC.